This TCR beta chain was profiled in a study of blood T cell repertoires in COVID-19. CDR3 length equals 12 residues. V lost 7 bases and J lost 6; bases outside the gene matches: 4. Germline assignment: CDR1 LNHDA and CDR2 SQIVND (reference sequence). TCRdb keeps only in-frame clones here, not all; method: immunoSEQ multiplex PCR. Of roughly 200,000 clones detected, 70% to 90% appear once; the ten largest clones hold about 20%. The sample holds one count of this clone. The specimen sequenced was peripheral blood. The source of this sequence is a person aged 70 to 85 with COVID-19, enrolled during active disease. The chain couples TRBV19 to TRBJ1-1, with 8 bases lining up with TRBD1. The CDR3 protein is CASTQGASEAFF. The CDR3 bases are TGTGCCAGTACGCAGGGGGCCTCTGAAGCTTTCTTT.